This T cell receptor (beta chain) was sequenced for a study of early T cells in non-severe SARS-CoV-2 infection. TCRdb passed the 5' RACE reads through MiXCR, listing each CDR3 protein once. The top ten hold 4.5% to 6% of the sample, which has roughly 40,000 distinct CDR3 sequences, over 4% seen once. Sequences were obtained from whole blood. This TCR was sampled from an adult who was a healthcare worker with PCR-confirmed SARS-CoV-2 infection or an uninfected control (not recorded which).

The CDR3 spells CASSLPDSANTGELFF. CDR3 in DNA: TGCGCCAGCAGCCTTCCTGACAGTGCAAACACCGGGGAGCTGTTTTTT. The rearrangement links TRBV5-1 to TRBJ2-2; perhaps TRBD1 as D (5 bases). Germline V gene sequence: CDR1 SGHRS, CDR2 YFSETQ. The CDR3 is 16 amino acids. Deletions cut 4 bases from V and 2 bases from J, with 15 bases between.